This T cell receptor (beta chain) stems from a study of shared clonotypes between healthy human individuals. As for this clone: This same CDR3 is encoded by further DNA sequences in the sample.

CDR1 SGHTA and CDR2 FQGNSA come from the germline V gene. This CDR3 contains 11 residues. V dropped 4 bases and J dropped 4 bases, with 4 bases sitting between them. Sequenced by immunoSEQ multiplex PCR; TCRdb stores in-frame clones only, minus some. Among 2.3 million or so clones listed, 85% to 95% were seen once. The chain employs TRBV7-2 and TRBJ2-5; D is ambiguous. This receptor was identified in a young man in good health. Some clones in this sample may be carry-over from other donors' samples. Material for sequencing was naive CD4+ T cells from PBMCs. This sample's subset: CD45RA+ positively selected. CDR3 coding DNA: TGTGCCAGCAGCTCAGTAGAGACCCAGTACTTC. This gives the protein CASSSVETQYF.